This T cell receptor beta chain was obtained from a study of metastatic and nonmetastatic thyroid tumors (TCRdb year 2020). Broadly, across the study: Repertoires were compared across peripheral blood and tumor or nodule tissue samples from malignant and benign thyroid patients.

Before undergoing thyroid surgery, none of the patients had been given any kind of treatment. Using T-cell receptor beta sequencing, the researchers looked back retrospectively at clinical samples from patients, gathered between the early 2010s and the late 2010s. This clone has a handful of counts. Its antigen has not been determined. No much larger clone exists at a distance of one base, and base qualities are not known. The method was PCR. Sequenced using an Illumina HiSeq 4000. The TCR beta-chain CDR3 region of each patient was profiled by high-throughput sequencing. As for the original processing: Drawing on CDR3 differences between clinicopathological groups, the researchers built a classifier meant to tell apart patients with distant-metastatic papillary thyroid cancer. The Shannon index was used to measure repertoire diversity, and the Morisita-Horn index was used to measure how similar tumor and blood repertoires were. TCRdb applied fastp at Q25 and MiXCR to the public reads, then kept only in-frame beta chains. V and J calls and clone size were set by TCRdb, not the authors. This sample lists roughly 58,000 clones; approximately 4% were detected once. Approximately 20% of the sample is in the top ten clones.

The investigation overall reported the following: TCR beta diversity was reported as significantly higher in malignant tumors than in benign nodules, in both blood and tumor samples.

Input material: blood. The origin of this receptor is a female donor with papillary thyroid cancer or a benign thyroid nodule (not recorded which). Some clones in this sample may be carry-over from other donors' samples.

The sequence in DNA is TGTGCCAGTAGTATGAAGGGACTAGCCACAGATACGCAGTATTTT. This is translated as CASSMKGLATDTQYF. The chain is made from TRBV19 and TRBJ2-3; the junction holds 9 bases that match TRBD2. According to the germline V gene (reference sequence), CDR1 reads LNHDA and CDR2 reads SQIVND. Ends trimmed: V by 3 bases, J by 2 bases; bases unmatched to a gene: 3. The CDR3 starts with the cysteine, ends with the phenylalanine, and has 15 residues. Solely the CDR3 DNA is kept, with 45 bases framed from the first base. Reference TRBV19 and TRBJ2-3 proteins supply the regions before and after the CDR3; the full variable domain is: DGGITQSPKYLFRKEGQNVTLSCEQNLNHDAMYWYRQDPGQGLRLIYYSQIVNDFQKGDIAEGYSVSREKKESFPLTVTSAQKNPTAFYLCASSMKGLATDTQYFGPGTRLTVL.